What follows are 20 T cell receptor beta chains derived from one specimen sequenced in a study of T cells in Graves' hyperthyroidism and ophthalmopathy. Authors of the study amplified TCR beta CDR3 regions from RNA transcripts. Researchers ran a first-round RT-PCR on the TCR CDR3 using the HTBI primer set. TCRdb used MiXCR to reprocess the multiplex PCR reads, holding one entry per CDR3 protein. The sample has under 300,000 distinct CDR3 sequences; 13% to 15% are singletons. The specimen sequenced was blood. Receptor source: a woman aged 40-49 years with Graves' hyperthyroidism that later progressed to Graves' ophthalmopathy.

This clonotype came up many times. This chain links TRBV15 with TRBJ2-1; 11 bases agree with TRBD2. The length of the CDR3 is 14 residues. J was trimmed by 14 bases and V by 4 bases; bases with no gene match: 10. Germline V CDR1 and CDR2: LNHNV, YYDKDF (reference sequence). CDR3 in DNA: TGTGCCACCAGCACAGTAATTAGCGGGAGGGTGGAGTTCTTC. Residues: CATSTVISGRVEFF.

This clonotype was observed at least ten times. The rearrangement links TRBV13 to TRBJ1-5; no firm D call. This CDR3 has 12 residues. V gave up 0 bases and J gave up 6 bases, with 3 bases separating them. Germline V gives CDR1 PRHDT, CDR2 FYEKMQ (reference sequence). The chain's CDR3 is CASSLGRQPQHF. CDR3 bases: TGTGCCAGCAGCTTAGGCCGTCAGCCCCAGCATTTT.

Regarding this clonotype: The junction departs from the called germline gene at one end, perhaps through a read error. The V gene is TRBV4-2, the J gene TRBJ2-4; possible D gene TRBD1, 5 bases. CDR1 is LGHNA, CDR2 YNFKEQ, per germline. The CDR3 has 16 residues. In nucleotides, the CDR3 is TGTGCCAGCAGCCAAGACCTCACAGGATTGAAAGGCATTCAGTGCTTC. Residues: CASSQDLTGLKGIQCF.

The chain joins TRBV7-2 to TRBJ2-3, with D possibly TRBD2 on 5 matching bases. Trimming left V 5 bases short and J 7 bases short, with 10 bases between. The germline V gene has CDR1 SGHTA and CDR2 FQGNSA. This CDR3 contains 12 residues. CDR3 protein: CASSEGLYTQYF. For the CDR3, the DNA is TGTGCCAGCAGCGAAGGACTTTATACGCAGTATTTT.

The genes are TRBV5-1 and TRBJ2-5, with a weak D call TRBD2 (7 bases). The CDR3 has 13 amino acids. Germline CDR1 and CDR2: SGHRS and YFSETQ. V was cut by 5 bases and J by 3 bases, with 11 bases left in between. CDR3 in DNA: TGCGCCAGCAGTGTAGGGGGGGAAGAGACCCAGTACTTC. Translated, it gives CASSVGGEETQYF.

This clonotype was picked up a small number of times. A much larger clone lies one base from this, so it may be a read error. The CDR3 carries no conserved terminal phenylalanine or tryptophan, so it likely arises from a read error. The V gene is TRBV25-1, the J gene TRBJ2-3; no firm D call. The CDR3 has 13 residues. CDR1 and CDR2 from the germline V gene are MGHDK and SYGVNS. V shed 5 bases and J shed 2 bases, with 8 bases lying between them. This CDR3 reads CASSPDFTDTQYL. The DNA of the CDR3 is TGTGCCAGCAGTCCAGATTTCACAGATACGCAGTATTTG.

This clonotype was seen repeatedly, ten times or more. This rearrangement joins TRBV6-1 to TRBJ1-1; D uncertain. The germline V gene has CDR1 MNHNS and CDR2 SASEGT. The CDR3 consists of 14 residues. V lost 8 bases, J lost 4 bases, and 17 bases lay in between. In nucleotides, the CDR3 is TGTGCCAGCGGCCCGGGCCGACTTTCCACTGAAGCTTTCTTT. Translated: CASGPGRLSTEAFF.

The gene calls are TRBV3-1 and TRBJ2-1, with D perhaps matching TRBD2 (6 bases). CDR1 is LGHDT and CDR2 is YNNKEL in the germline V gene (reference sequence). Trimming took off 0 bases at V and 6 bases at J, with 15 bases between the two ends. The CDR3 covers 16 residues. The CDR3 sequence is CASSQDAGLHFNEQFF. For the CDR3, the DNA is TGTGCCAGCAGCCAAGATGCGGGACTGCACTTCAATGAGCAGTTCTTC.

The CDR3 DNA reads as TGTGCCAGCAGTTTATTGGACTCCTACAATGAGCAGTTCTTC. Translation gives CASSLLDSYNEQFF. This sequence joins TRBV6-5 and TRBJ2-1; unclear D gene. V dropped 4 bases and J dropped 0 bases, with 7 bases sitting between them. The germline V gene encodes CDR1 MNHEY and CDR2 SVGAGI. The CDR3 has 14 residues.

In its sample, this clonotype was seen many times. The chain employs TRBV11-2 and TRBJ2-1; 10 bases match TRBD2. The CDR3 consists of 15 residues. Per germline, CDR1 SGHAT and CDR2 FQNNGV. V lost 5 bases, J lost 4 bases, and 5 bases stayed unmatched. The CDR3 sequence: CASSGWTSGYNEQFF. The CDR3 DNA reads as TGTGCCAGCAGCGGGTGGACTAGCGGTTACAATGAGCAGTTCTTC.

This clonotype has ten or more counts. DNA of the CDR3: TGTGCCAGCAGCTTGATCTTCTCTGGGGCCAACGTCCTGACTTTC. This gives the protein CASSLIFSGANVLTF. This chain uses TRBV5-6 with TRBJ2-6; unclear D gene. This CDR3 spans 15 amino acids. Trimming stripped 1 base from V and 0 bases from J, with 5 bases between. Germline V CDR1 and CDR2: SGHDT, YYEEEE.

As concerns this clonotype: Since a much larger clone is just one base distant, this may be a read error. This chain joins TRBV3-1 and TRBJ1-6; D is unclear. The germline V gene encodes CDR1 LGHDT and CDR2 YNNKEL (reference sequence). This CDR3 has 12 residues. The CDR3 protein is CASIQVYSPLHF. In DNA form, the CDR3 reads TGTGCCAGCATCCAAGTTTATTCACCCCTCCACTTT.

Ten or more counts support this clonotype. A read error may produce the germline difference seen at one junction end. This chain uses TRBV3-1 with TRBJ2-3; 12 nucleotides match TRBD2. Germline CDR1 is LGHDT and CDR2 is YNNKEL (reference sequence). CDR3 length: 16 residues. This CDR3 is CASSQGLAGLTDTQYF. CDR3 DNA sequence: TGTGCCAGCAGTCAAGGACTAGCGGGATTAACAGATACGCAGTATTTT.

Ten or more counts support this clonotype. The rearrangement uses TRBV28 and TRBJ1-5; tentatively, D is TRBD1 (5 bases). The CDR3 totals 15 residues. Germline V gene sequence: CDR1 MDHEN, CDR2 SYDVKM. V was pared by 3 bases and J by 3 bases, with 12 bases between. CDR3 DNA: TGTGCCAGCAGTTTTAGAGGGGCTAACAATCAGCCCCAGCATTTT. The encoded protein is CASSFRGANNQPQHF.

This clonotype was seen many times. The CDR3 bases are TGTGCCAGCAGCCAAGAGATTGGGACCGGCTCCTACGAGCAGTACTTC. This codes for CASSQEIGTGSYEQYF. This chain uses TRBV3-1 with TRBJ2-7; D is tentatively TRBD1 or TRBD2 (5 bases each). The V end was cut by 0 bases, the J end by 0 bases, with 12 bases between. This CDR3 spans 16 amino acids. CDR1 LGHDT and CDR2 YNNKEL come from the germline V gene (reference sequence).

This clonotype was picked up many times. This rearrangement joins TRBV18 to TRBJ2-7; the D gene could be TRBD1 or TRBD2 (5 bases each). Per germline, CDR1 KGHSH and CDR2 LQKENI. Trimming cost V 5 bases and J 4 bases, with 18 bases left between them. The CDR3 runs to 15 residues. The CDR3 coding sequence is TGTGCCAGCTCAACTACGAGGGAGAGGGGATACGAGCAGTACTTC. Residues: CASSTTRERGYEQYF.

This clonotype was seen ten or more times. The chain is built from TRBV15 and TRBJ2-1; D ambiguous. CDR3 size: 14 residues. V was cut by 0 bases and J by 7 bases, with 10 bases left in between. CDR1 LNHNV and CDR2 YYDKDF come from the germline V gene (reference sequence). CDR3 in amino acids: CATSRDSGRNEQFF. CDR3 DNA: TGTGCCACCAGCAGAGATTCAGGCCGTAATGAGCAGTTCTTC.

DNA for the CDR3: TGTGCCAGCAGCGTAGGGGACAGGGCCCTCACCGGGGAGCTGTTTTTT. Protein: CASSVGDRALTGELFF. The chain recombines TRBV9 with TRBJ2-2; TRBD1 aligns across 9 bases. The CDR3 runs to 16 residues. Germline assignment: CDR1 SGDLS and CDR2 YYNGEE. Unmatched junction bases numbered 4, after V lost 0 bases and J lost 4 bases.

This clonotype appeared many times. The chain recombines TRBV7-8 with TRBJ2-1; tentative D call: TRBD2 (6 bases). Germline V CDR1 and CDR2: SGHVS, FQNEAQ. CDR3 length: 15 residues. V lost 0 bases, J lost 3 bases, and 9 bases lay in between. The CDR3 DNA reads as TGTGCCAGCAGCTTAGCGCGACTAGGCTACAATGAGCAGTTCTTC. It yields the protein CASSLARLGYNEQFF.

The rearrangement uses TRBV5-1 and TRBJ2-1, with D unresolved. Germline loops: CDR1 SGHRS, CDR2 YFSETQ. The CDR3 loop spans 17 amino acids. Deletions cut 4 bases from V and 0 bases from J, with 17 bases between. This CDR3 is CASSVNRVGYSYNEQFF. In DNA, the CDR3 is TGCGCCAGCAGCGTAAATAGGGTGGGATACTCCTACAATGAGCAGTTCTTC.